The 32 T cell receptor beta chains given below trace back to one sample, sequenced in a study of blood T cell repertoires in COVID-19. The assay was immunoSEQ multiplex PCR, and TCRdb's table has in-frame clones only and misses some. The sample includes 150,000 to 200,000 clones, nearly 80% seen only once; the top ten take around 13%. The sequencing input was peripheral blood. Every receptor here comes from an elderly woman with acute or convalescent COVID-19.

This chain joins TRBV19 and TRBJ2-4; tentative D call: TRBD1 (6 bases). The CDR3 has 15 residues. The germline CDR1 and CDR2 sequences are LNHDA and SQIVND (reference sequence). Trimming took off 2 bases at V and 7 bases at J, with 15 bases between the two ends. The CDR3, as DNA: TGTGCCAGTAGTATACCTACAGGGCCAGGGAACATTCAGTACTTC. The encoded protein is CASSIPTGPGNIQYF.

This sequence joins TRBV10-1 and TRBJ1-3, with D possibly being TRBD1 (5 bases). Germline loops: CDR1 WNHNN, CDR2 SYGVQD (reference sequence). The CDR3 has 16 residues. Trimming took off 5 bases at V and 3 bases at J, with 17 bases between the two ends. For the CDR3, the DNA is TGCGCCAGCAGTCGGTCCGCTACAGGAGTTGGAAACACCATATATTTT. It translates to CASSRSATGVGNTIYF.

The V call is TRBV2, the J call TRBJ2-7; TRBD1 matches 8 bases. Germline V lookup: CDR1 SNHLY, CDR2 FYNNEI. The CDR3 runs 15 residues. The V and J ends lost 7 bases and 6 bases, in that order; junction bases with no gene match: 14. The CDR3 here is CASTPPGGQGLEQYF. The CDR3, as DNA: TGTGCCAGCACCCCGCCTGGCGGACAGGGTCTCGAGCAGTACTTC.

The chain employs TRBV30 and TRBJ2-7, with D possibly TRBD1 on 5 matching bases. Trimming left V 3 bases short and J 2 bases short, with 8 bases between. This CDR3 contains 12 residues. Germline loops: CDR1 GTSNPN, CDR2 SVGIG (reference sequence). The DNA for the CDR3 is TGTGCCTGGAGAGTCAGGGCCTACGAGCAGTACTTC. Residues: CAWRVRAYEQYF.

This clone occurred a few times. Other DNA sequences of this sample code for an identical CDR3. This chain links TRBV4-2 with TRBJ2-1, with 7 bases fitting TRBD2. Per germline, CDR1 LGHNA and CDR2 YNFKEQ. There are 17 residues in the CDR3. The V and J ends lost 0 bases and 0 bases, in that order; junction bases with no gene match: 5. The CDR3 region is CASSQDGLAVSYNEQFF. For the CDR3, the DNA is TGTGCCAGCAGCCAAGATGGTCTAGCGGTCTCCTACAATGAGCAGTTCTTC.

J is TRBJ1-3 and V is TRBV6-6; 7 bases align to TRBD1. CDR3 length: 15 residues. The germline V gene has CDR1 MNHNY and CDR2 SVGAGI (reference sequence). V gave up 4 bases and J gave up 4 bases; unmatched junction bases: 7. DNA for the CDR3: TGTGCCAGCAGTTTCGCACAGGGGACCGGAAACACCATATATTTT. Its translation: CASSFAQGTGNTIYF.

The chain has TRBV18 and TRBJ2-1; maybe TRBD2 (7 bases). V lost 2 bases to trimming and J lost 8 bases, with 16 bases between them. Germline CDR1 is KGHSH and CDR2 is LQKENI. CDR3 length equals 15 residues. The CDR3, as DNA: TGTGCCAGCTCACCAAGGGGGAGCGGGGCTGATGAGCAGTTCTTC. Translating gives CASSPRGSGADEQFF.

The sample holds one count of this clone. The chain couples TRBV9 to TRBJ2-1, with 12 bases aligning to TRBD2. This CDR3 is 15 amino acids long. The germline V gene has CDR1 SGDLS and CDR2 YYNGEE. The V gene end was trimmed by 2 bases and the J gene end by 6 bases; junction bases not matched to a gene: 3. CDR3 bases: TGTGCCAGCAGCGTCGGACTAGCGGGGATCAATGAGCAGTTCTTC. Protein sequence: CASSVGLAGINEQFF.

As regards this clone: Other DNA sequences in the sample encode the same CDR3. V gene TRBV5-1 combines with J gene TRBJ1-1, with 7 positions matching TRBD1. V gave up 4 bases and J gave up 5 bases; unmatched junction bases: 11. There are 15 residues in the CDR3. The germline CDR1 and CDR2 sequences are SGHRS and YFSETQ. Written as DNA, the CDR3 is TGCGCCAGCAGCCTACAGGGGCAGGCGAGGACTGAAGCTTTCTTT. Protein sequence: CASSLQGQARTEAFF.

This sequence joins TRBV5-1 and TRBJ2-7; TRBD2 is a possible D gene (6 bases). The germline CDR1 and CDR2 sequences are SGHRS and YFSETQ. V shed 4 bases and J shed 3 bases, with 17 bases lying between them. This CDR3 contains 15 residues. CDR3 loop: CASSRPRGEGYEQYF. The CDR3 coding sequence is TGCGCCAGCAGCCGTCCGCGGGGAGAGGGCTACGAGCAGTACTTC.

J is TRBJ2-5 and V is TRBV3-1 (or the pseudogene TRBV3-2); TRBD2 might be the D (6 bases). The V end lost 1 base, the J end lost 4 bases, and 13 bases lay between the germline ends. This CDR3 contains 15 residues. Germline CDR1 and CDR2: LGHDT and YNNKEL (reference sequence). The CDR3 DNA reads as TGTGCCAGCAGCCAAGGGGGACTTTCCGGAGAGACCCAGTACTTC. Its translation is CASSQGGLSGETQYF.

The V and J genes are TRBV10-1 and TRBJ1-3; 8 bases line up with TRBD1. The CDR3 consists of 13 residues. CDR1 and CDR2 from the germline V gene are WNHNN and SYGVQD (reference sequence). After removal of 3 bases from V and 10 bases from J, the junction contained 5 bases not matched to a gene. Written as DNA, the CDR3 is TGCGCCAGCAGTGATGGACAGGGATCGACCATATATTTT. It codes for CASSDGQGSTIYF.

The rearrangement uses TRBV13 and TRBJ1-6; D might be TRBD1 (5 bases). Trimming cost V 6 bases and J 7 bases, with 22 bases left between them. The germline V gene encodes CDR1 PRHDT and CDR2 FYEKMQ (reference sequence). This CDR3 region has 17 residues. The CDR3 bases are TGTGCCAGCAGTTTACCATCTACCGGGGGAGAAAATTCACCCCTCCACTTT. It is translated as CASSLPSTGGENSPLHF.

The chain employs TRBV5-4 and TRBJ2-5; 9 bases align to TRBD1. The J segment lost 9 bases and the V segment lost 4 bases, leaving 7 bases of the junction unmatched. CDR1 and CDR2 (germline): SGHNT, YYREEE (reference sequence). The CDR3 has 13 amino acids. CDR3 region: CASSMGQGRSQYF. The CDR3 nucleotides are TGTGCCAGCAGCATGGGACAGGGAAGGTCCCAGTACTTC. The variable domain in full, completed from reference TRBV5-4 and TRBJ2-5, reads ETGVTQSPTHLIKTRGQQVTLRCSSQSGHNTVSWYQQALGQGPQFIFQYYREEENGRGNFPPRFSGLQFPNYSSELNVNALELDDSALYLCASSMGQGRSQYFGPGTRLLVL.

V usage is TRBV5-1 and J usage is TRBJ2-7; TRBD2 matches 8 bases. From germline, CDR1 is SGHRS and CDR2 YFSETQ. V was clipped by 5 bases and J by 2 bases; unmatched bases: 9. CDR3 size: 15 residues. In DNA form, the CDR3 reads TGCGCCAGCAGAGCGACAGCGGGGGTACCCTACGAGCAGTACTTC. Its translation: CASRATAGVPYEQYF. The variable domain in full, with the rest retrieved from reference TRBV5-1 and TRBJ2-7, is KAGVTQTPRYLIKTRGQQVTLSCSPISGHRSVSWYQQTPGQGLQFLFEYFSETQRNKGNFPGRFSGRQFSNSRSEMNVSTLELGDSALYLCASRATAGVPYEQYFGPGTRLTVT.

This clone was detected a few times. The chain employs TRBV4-1 and TRBJ1-2, with 9 bases fitting TRBD1. This CDR3 has 15 amino acids. Germline CDR1 MGHRA, CDR2 YSYEKL. V lost 3 bases and J lost 4; bases outside the gene matches: 6. The CDR3 DNA reads TGCGCCAGCAGCCAGCAACAGGGGGCGGTCTATGGCTACACCTTC. Translating it yields CASSQQQGAVYGYTF.

This chain connects TRBV28 to TRBJ1-2; D is unresolved. This CDR3 has 12 residues. Trimming stripped 3 bases from V and 8 bases from J, with 10 bases between. Germline CDR1 MDHEN, CDR2 SYDVKM. The CDR3 sequence is CASSFERSGYTF. The CDR3 nucleotides are TGTGCCAGCAGTTTTGAGAGGAGCGGCTACACCTTC.

This chain links TRBV27 with TRBJ1-4, with TRBD1 matching 8 bases. Germline lookup yields CDR1 MNHEY and CDR2 SMNVEV (reference sequence). Trimming took 5 bases from V and 8 from J; bases not matched to a gene: 7. The length of the CDR3 is 14 residues. CDR3 nucleotide sequence: TGTGCCAGCAGTGCTACAGGGGGTCGCGAAAAACTGTTTTTT. It specifies CASSATGGREKLFF.

The chain carries TRBV18 and TRBJ1-5, with TRBD1 matching 7 bases. CDR1 KGHSH and CDR2 LQKENI come from the germline V gene. The CDR3 totals 14 residues. With 3 bases clipped from V and 3 bases from J, the junction kept 2 bases outside the gene matches. For the CDR3, the DNA is TGTGCCAGCTCACCGGGGACAGTCAATCAGCCCCAGCATTTT. This translates into CASSPGTVNQPQHF.

This clone was picked up one time. This sequence joins TRBV6-5 and TRBJ1-2; 7 positions match TRBD1. J gave up 4 bases and V 7 bases, and 12 bases lay outside the gene matches. The CDR3 is 15 amino acids. CDR1 is MNHEY, CDR2 SVGAGI, per germline. CDR3: CASTRSTGPLYGYTF. The CDR3 DNA reads as TGTGCCAGCACCAGATCGACAGGGCCACTCTATGGCTACACCTTC.

The CDR3 coding sequence is TGCGCCAGCAGCTCCCGGGACAGCGGAGGCTACACCTTC. This codes for CASSSRDSGGYTF. This chain connects TRBV5-1 to TRBJ1-2, with TRBD1 matching 7 bases. The CDR3 sequence is 13 residues long. Trimming took 3 bases from V and 8 from J; bases not matched to a gene: 7. Germline lookup yields CDR1 SGHRS and CDR2 YFSETQ.

This chain links TRBV3-1 (or the pseudogene TRBV3-2) with TRBJ2-7, with TRBD2 matching 7 bases. CDR3 size: 13 residues. The V gene's germline CDR1 is LGHDT and CDR2 YNNKEL (reference sequence). With 5 bases clipped from V and 2 bases from J, the junction kept 3 bases outside the gene matches. This CDR3 is CASSTSATYEQYF. The CDR3 DNA sequence: TGTGCCAGCAGCACTAGCGCCACCTACGAGCAGTACTTC.

Only one count was recorded for this clone. The CDR3 is CASSQSGGHSNQPQHF. The CDR3 DNA reads as TGTGCCAGCAGCCAATCGGGGGGACATAGCAATCAGCCCCAGCATTTT. The chain combines TRBV3-1 (or the pseudogene TRBV3-2) with TRBJ1-5; a weak D match, TRBD1 (6 bases). The germline gives CDR1 LGHDT, CDR2 YNNKEL (reference sequence). Trimming took off 2 bases at V and 0 bases at J, with 11 bases between the two ends. This CDR3 is built from 16 residues.

The chain recombines TRBV20-1 with TRBJ1-1; no clear D gene. Germline V lookup: CDR1 DFQATT, CDR2 SNEGSKA (reference sequence). There are 11 residues in the CDR3. V was cut by 3 bases and J by 0 bases, with 2 bases left in between. This CDR3 reads CSASMNTEAFF. In nucleotides, the CDR3 is TGCAGTGCTAGCATGAACACTGAAGCTTTCTTT.

The CDR3 region has the DNA TGTGCCAGCACCCCCGCGGGCAAACTTAGTATCGACGCCTCTGGAAACACCATATATTTT. Translation gives CASTPAGKLSIDASGNTIYF. The chain combines TRBV28 with TRBJ1-3; D ambiguous. Germline CDR1 reads MDHEN; CDR2 reads SYDVKM. The CDR3 length is 20 residues. V gave up 7 bases and J gave up 0 bases, with 28 bases separating them.

This chain links TRBV28 with TRBJ1-2; weak D call: TRBD1 (5 bases). Germline V gene sequence: CDR1 MDHEN, CDR2 SYDVKM. This CDR3 region has 12 residues. Trimming took off 8 bases at V and 5 bases at J, with 12 bases between the two ends. The CDR3 nucleotides are TGTGCCAGCCATTTTGGGGGGTATGGCTACACCTTC. This encodes CASHFGGYGYTF.

The gene calls are TRBV14 and TRBJ2-1, with TRBD1 matching over 10 bases. Germline assignment: CDR1 SGHDN and CDR2 FVKESK. The CDR3 spans 17 residues. The V gene end was trimmed by 0 bases and the J gene end by 6 bases; junction bases not matched to a gene: 8. This chain's CDR3 is CASSQEPGQGGGNEQFF. DNA for the CDR3: TGTGCCAGCAGCCAAGAACCCGGACAGGGGGGCGGCAATGAGCAGTTCTTC.

The V call is TRBV6-1, the J call TRBJ2-7; 7 bases agree with TRBD2. This CDR3 has 16 residues. CDR1 MNHNS and CDR2 SASEGT come from the germline V gene. J gave up 6 bases and V 2 bases, and 13 bases lay outside the gene matches. The CDR3 DNA sequence: TGTGCCAGCAGTGAACGAAGGGGAGGGTTGGGGCTCGAGCAGTACTTC. Translating gives CASSERRGGLGLEQYF.

The chain combines TRBV5-6 with TRBJ1-4; D may be TRBD1 (5 bases). V was cut by 4 bases and J by 4 bases, with 11 bases left in between. The CDR3 has 14 residues. Germline V gene data show CDR1 as SGHDT and CDR2 as YYEEEE. CDR3 nucleotides: TGTGCCAGCAGCCGCCAGGGTCTTAATGAAAAACTGTTTTTT. The encoded protein is CASSRQGLNEKLFF.

This clone came up once. The chain has TRBV27 and TRBJ2-3; the D is unclear. Germline CDR1 and CDR2: MNHEY and SMNVEV (reference sequence). Trimming pared 5 bases from V and 2 bases from J, leaving 5 bases between. The CDR3 extends over 12 amino acids. CDR3 region: CASSPNTDTQYF. The CDR3, as DNA: TGTGCCAGCAGTCCAAACACAGATACGCAGTATTTT.

V is TRBV4-1 and J is TRBJ2-5; D is uncertain. Germline loops: CDR1 MGHRA, CDR2 YSYEKL. Trimming took off 0 bases at V and 1 base at J, with 9 bases between the two ends. This CDR3 has 15 amino acids. CDR3 amino acids: CASSQDYHSQETQYF. The CDR3 DNA sequence: TGCGCCAGCAGCCAAGATTACCACAGCCAAGAGACCCAGTACTTC.

This sequence joins TRBV7-9 and TRBJ1-1, with no clear D. This CDR3 contains 11 residues. V was cut by 8 bases and J by 1 base, with 5 bases left in between. Germline-derived CDR1 and CDR2 are SEHNR and FQNEAQ (reference sequence). The CDR3 bases are TGTGCCAGCGGCAGGAACACTGAAGCTTTCTTT. Translating it yields CASGRNTEAFF.